The TCR beta chain described here comes from a study of blood T cell repertoires in COVID-19. Clones were read by immunoSEQ multiplex PCR, and TCRdb kept only the in-frame ones, dropping some. The repertoire holds 200,000 to 250,000 clones, with 85% to 90% as singletons. The V gene's germline CDR1 is SEHNR and CDR2 FQNEAQ (reference sequence). CDR3 length equals 14 residues. The V gene lost 4 bases and the J gene lost 1 base, with 8 bases spanning the gap. In this sample, this clone turned up once. This receptor was identified in a middle-aged man with acute or convalescent COVID-19. The sample was peripheral blood. The gene calls are TRBV7-9 and TRBJ1-5; D is ambiguous. Written as DNA, the CDR3 is TGTGCCAGCAGCTCCCTGACAAGCAATCAGCCCCAGCATTTT. It is translated as CASSSLTSNQPQHF.